The 14 T cell receptor beta chains below all came from one sample that was sequenced in a study of cytomegalovirus exposure and HLA in healthy donors. Assay used: immunoSEQ multiplex PCR; TCRdb lists only in-frame clones, some missing. The data show 150,000 to 200,000 clones, approximately 87% seen once. Sequencing was performed on PBMCs. Receptor source: a woman aged 25 to 39 in good health and CMV-seronegative.

The V call is TRBV18, the J call TRBJ1-1; a possible D gene is TRBD1 (5 bases). The V end lost 1 base, the J end lost 3 bases, and 12 bases lay between the germline ends. This CDR3 spans 15 amino acids. Germline V CDR1 and CDR2: KGHSH, LQKENI. The CDR3 DNA is TGTGCCAGCTCACCACAGCTGACAGCTGACACTGAAGCTTTCTTT. Amino acid sequence: CASSPQLTADTEAFF.

This chain joins TRBV5-1 and TRBJ2-5; unclear D gene. V lost 3 bases and J 5 bases, leaving 8 bases between the germline ends. There are 12 residues in the CDR3. Germline V CDR1 and CDR2: SGHRS, YFSETQ. Here the CDR3 DNA reads TGCGCCAGCAGCTCTTTACCGGAGACCCAGTACTTC. This translates into CASSSLPETQYF.

As DNA, the CDR3 is TGTGCCAGCAGTTCGCAGCTAGAAGCTTTCTTT. It translates to CASSSQLEAFF. V gene TRBV6-5 combines with J gene TRBJ1-1; no firm D call. Germline CDR1 and CDR2: MNHEY and SVGAGI. With 4 bases removed from V and 8 bases from J, the gap between germline ends came to 8 bases. The CDR3 length is 11 residues.

The chain has TRBV2 and TRBJ1-5; D might be TRBD1 (5 bases). CDR3 length equals 14 residues. Trimming stripped 4 bases from V and 5 bases from J, with 12 bases between. Germline loops: CDR1 SNHLY, CDR2 FYNNEI. CDR3 coding DNA: TGTGCCAGCAGTGGACCGGGGGGTGATCAGCCCCAGCATTTT. It translates to CASSGPGGDQPQHF.

The chain has TRBV5-4 and TRBJ2-6, with D uncertain. The germline V and J ends were trimmed by 2 bases and 2 bases, with 8 bases remaining between them. The CDR3 is 15 amino acids. Germline CDR1 reads SGHNT; CDR2 reads YYREEE (reference sequence). In nucleotides, the CDR3 is TGTGCCAGCAGCTTCCGAAGGGCTGGGGCCAACGTCCTGACTTTC. The encoded protein is CASSFRRAGANVLTF.

The chain combines TRBV4-3 with TRBJ2-2, with TRBD2 identical over 10 bases. Per the germline V gene, CDR1 is LGHNA and CDR2 is YSLEER. After removal of 4 bases from V and 0 bases from J, the junction contained 2 bases not matched to a gene. CDR3 size: 16 residues. CDR3 sequence: CASSLSGRSNTGELFF. The CDR3 region has the DNA TGCGCCAGCAGCCTTAGCGGGAGGTCGAACACCGGGGAGCTGTTTTTT.

The V and J genes are TRBV9 and TRBJ1-5; D is unresolved. V lost 0 bases to trimming and J lost 2 bases, with 0 bases between them. CDR3 length: 12 amino acids. Germline values: CDR1 SGDLS, CDR2 YYNGEE. The CDR3 region has the DNA TGTGCCAGCAGCGTAGGCAATCAGCCCCAGCATTTT. This encodes CASSVGNQPQHF.

This rearrangement joins TRBV11-2 to TRBJ1-1; 10 bases line up with TRBD1. The CDR3 spans 15 residues. Germline lookup yields CDR1 SGHAT and CDR2 FQNNGV. The ends lost 3 bases at V and 5 bases at J; junction bases unmatched: 6. The CDR3 DNA reads as TGTGCCAGCAGCTTCCCTGGACAGGGGGGGACTGAAGCTTTCTTT. Translated: CASSFPGQGGTEAFF.

The chain carries TRBV6-5 and TRBJ2-3; D is unresolved. Germline V CDR1 and CDR2: MNHEY, SVGAGI. V lost 5 bases, J lost 4 bases, and 13 bases lay in between. The CDR3 extends over 14 amino acids. The CDR3 DNA sequence: TGTGCCAGCAGTCGGCCTCGAGACTCAGATACGCAGTATTTT. It translates to CASSRPRDSDTQYF.

This chain connects TRBV7-8 to TRBJ1-2; tentatively, D is TRBD1 (5 bases). The V end lost 5 bases, the J end lost 5 bases, and 15 bases lay between the germline ends. Germline loops: CDR1 SGHVS, CDR2 FQNEAQ. CDR3 length: 14 amino acids. The CDR3 is CASSPRTTKYGYTF. The CDR3 DNA follows: TGTGCCAGCAGCCCTAGGACAACCAAGTATGGCTACACCTTC.

This clone was detected only a few times. The V gene is TRBV5-1, the J gene TRBJ1-3, with D perhaps matching TRBD1 (6 bases). Trimming cost V 4 bases and J 0 bases, with 17 bases left between them. In germline, CDR1 is SGHRS, CDR2 YFSETQ. The CDR3 is 17 amino acids. DNA of the CDR3: TGCGCCAGCAGCCCGGGGGACAATTTGAGCTCTGGAAACACCATATATTTT. As protein: CASSPGDNLSSGNTIYF.

The rearrangement joins TRBV7-6 to TRBJ2-3; TRBD2 matches at 8 bases. After removal of 0 bases from V and 5 bases from J, the junction contained 7 bases not matched to a gene. CDR1 is SGHVS and CDR2 is FNYEAQ in the germline V gene. CDR3 length: 16 amino acids. The DNA for the CDR3 is TGTGCCAGCAGCTTAGCCAGACTAAGCGGGAGAGATACGCAGTATTTT. Amino acids: CASSLARLSGRDTQYF.

The chain uses TRBV11-2 and TRBJ2-3, with D perhaps TRBD1 or TRBD2 (5 bases each). The CDR3 runs 16 residues. CDR1 and CDR2 from the germline V gene are SGHAT and FQNNGV. Trimming shortened V by 3 bases and J by 0 bases, and 13 bases separated the two germline ends. CDR3 loop: CASSFGTAISTDTQYF. CDR3 bases: TGTGCCAGCAGCTTTGGGACGGCTATTAGCACAGATACGCAGTATTTT.

This chain links TRBV5-6 with TRBJ2-7; unclear D gene. Germline V gene data show CDR1 as SGHDT and CDR2 as YYEEEE. The CDR3 length is 13 residues. With 2 bases removed from V and 7 bases from J, the gap between germline ends came to 13 bases. This CDR3 is CASSLGQVREQYF. CDR3 in DNA: TGTGCCAGCAGCTTAGGCCAGGTTCGGGAGCAGTACTTC.